Included here is one T cell receptor beta chain sequence, with context. The antigen is unknown. This CDR3 has 13 amino acids. Germline values: CDR1 SGHDT, CDR2 YYEEEE. After removal of 3 bases from V and 12 bases from J, the junction contained 9 bases not matched to a gene. Genomic DNA, the template, was used for profiling of the TCR beta VDJ and CDR3. TCRdb passed the reads through MiXCR, listing each CDR3 protein once. The table lists approximately 300,000 distinct CDR3 sequences, around three fifths of them singletons. This entry comes from a study of CD8+CD57+ T cells in acquired aplastic anemia. Across the study: Across the sorted CD4+ and CD8+ cells, DNA amounts averaged roughly 3 ug. Study findings and constraints: Patients and healthy controls showed no significant CD8+ Simpson's diversity difference.

Patients chosen for sequencing had shown CD8+CD57+ cell expansion by flow cytometry. Patients, without exception, had severe acquired aplastic anemia. This chain uses TRBV5-6 with TRBJ1-2; 9 bases are shared with TRBD1. The TCR was taken from a human donor with aplastic anemia. The sequencing input was sorted CD4+, CD8+, or CD8+CD57+ T cells (not recorded which) from PBMCs. The CDR3 region is CASSSTGGGGNTF. CDR3 in DNA: TGTGCCAGCAGCTCTACAGGGGGCGGTGGAAACACCTTC.